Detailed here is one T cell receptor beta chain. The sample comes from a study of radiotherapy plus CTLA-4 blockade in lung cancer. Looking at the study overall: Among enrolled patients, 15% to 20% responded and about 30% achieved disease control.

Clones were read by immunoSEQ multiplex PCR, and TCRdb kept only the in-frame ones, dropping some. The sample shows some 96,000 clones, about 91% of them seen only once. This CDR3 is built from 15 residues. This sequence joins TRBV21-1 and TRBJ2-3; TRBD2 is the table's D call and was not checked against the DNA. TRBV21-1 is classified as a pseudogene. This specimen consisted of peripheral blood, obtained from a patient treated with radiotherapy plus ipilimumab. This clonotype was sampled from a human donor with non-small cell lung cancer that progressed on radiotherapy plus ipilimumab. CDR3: CASSIRLPRTDTQYF. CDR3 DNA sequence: TGTGCCAGCAGCATTCGACTCCCCCGCACAGATACGCAGTATTTT.